A single sample is the source of the 10 T cell receptor beta chains below, sequenced in a study of CD8+ T cells in alopecia areata. Treatment here: oral pan-JAK inhibitor, 5-10 mg twice daily. Following extraction, RNA underwent reverse transcription to cDNA, which served as the sequencing template. The method was immunoSEQ multiplex PCR; TCRdb's version includes in-frame clones alone and lacks a portion of them. Found here are some 220,000 clones, about 50% of them singletons; the top ten hold 1.6%. Material: CD4+ T cells sorted from blood, obtained at week 4, from a patient treated with tofacitinib. The receptor set was obtained from a human donor with alopecia areata.

V gene TRBV11-2 combines with J gene TRBJ2-3; no clear D gene. CDR1 and CDR2 from the germline V gene are SGHAT and FQNNGV. Trimming left V 1 base short and J 0 bases short, with 2 bases between. The CDR3 spans 13 residues. CDR3 sequence: CASSLVSTDTQYF. In DNA form, the CDR3 reads TGTGCCAGCAGCTTAGTTAGCACAGATACGCAGTATTTT. Full variable domain (rest looked up from reference TRBV11-2 and TRBJ2-3): EAGVAQSPRYKIIEKRQSVAFWCNPISGHATLYWYQQILGQGPKLLIQFQNNGVVDDSQLPKDRFSAERLKGVDSTLKIQPAKLEDSAVYLCASSLVSTDTQYFGPGTRLTVL.

This chain links TRBV9 with TRBJ2-1; D is uncertain. The germline CDR1 and CDR2 sequences are SGDLS and YYNGEE. The CDR3 is 15 amino acids. V was trimmed by 0 bases and J by 2 bases, leaving 9 bases between them. The CDR3 sequence is CASSVGDNTYNEQFF. The CDR3, as DNA: TGTGCCAGCAGCGTAGGTGATAACACCTACAATGAGCAGTTCTTC.

The chain combines TRBV5-6 with TRBJ2-1; TRBD1 matches at 8 bases. In germline, CDR1 is SGHDT, CDR2 YYEEEE. The J segment lost 6 bases and the V segment lost 2 bases, leaving 7 bases of the junction unmatched. The CDR3 has 15 amino acids. In DNA form, the CDR3 reads TGTGCCAGCAGCTTCCGGACAGGGTCAGGCAATGAGCAGTTCTTC. Translating gives CASSFRTGSGNEQFF.

This clone was observed a single time. This chain joins TRBV30 and TRBJ2-3; 10 bases are shared with TRBD2. Losses at the gene ends were 2 bases for V and 1 base for J; bases not matched to a gene: 0. Germline CDR1 and CDR2: GTSNPN and SVGIG (reference sequence). This CDR3 has 14 residues. DNA of the CDR3: TGTGCCTGGAGTACTAGCGGGGGCACAGATACGCAGTATTTT. It translates to CAWSTSGGTDTQYF.

The sample holds a few counts of this clone. The conserved phenylalanine or tryptophan is not found at the CDR3 terminus, so this likely reflects a read error. The DNA is left out, because the CDR3 cannot be placed on it with certainty; the CDR3 is given as TCRdb lists it. The rearrangement links TRBV27 to TRBJ1-2; the table's D call TRBD1 went unverified against the DNA. Germline CDR1 MNHEY, CDR2 SMNVEV (reference sequence). The CDR3 is 10 amino acids in total, end residues counted. CDR3 loop: CARADRGRAL.

The V and J genes are TRBV19 and TRBJ1-2, with unresolved D. Looked up from germline, CDR1 is LNHDA and CDR2 is SQIVND (reference sequence). The ends were cut back, 6 bases at V and 3 bases at J, with 8 bases in the middle. The CDR3 has 12 amino acids. CDR3 residues: CASSPRDYGYTF. CDR3 DNA: TGTGCCAGTAGCCCTCGGGACTATGGCTACACCTTC.

This chain joins TRBV7-2 and TRBJ1-6; a possible D gene is TRBD1 (5 bases). V dropped 3 bases and J dropped 5 bases, with 11 bases sitting between them. The CDR3 consists of 15 residues. Germline V gene lookup returns CDR1 SGHTA and CDR2 FQGNSA. Here the CDR3 reads CASSFQGRDNSPLHF. In DNA form, the CDR3 reads TGTGCCAGCAGCTTCCAGGGAAGAGATAATTCACCCCTCCACTTT.

This clone was recorded only once. The gene calls are TRBV30 and TRBJ1-2; 10 bases are shared with TRBD1. From germline, CDR1 is GTSNPN and CDR2 SVGIG (reference sequence). CDR3 length equals 14 residues. The V gene end was trimmed by 3 bases and the J gene end by 5 bases; junction bases not matched to a gene: 6. CDR3 nucleotide sequence: TGTGCCTGGAGCGCAAAGGACAGGGGGTATGGCTACACCTTC. This gives the protein CAWSAKDRGYGYTF.

This clone was seen a few times. V gene TRBV2 combines with J gene TRBJ2-2; no reliable D call. This CDR3 has 13 residues. Germline V gives CDR1 SNHLY, CDR2 FYNNEI. The V gene lost 8 bases and the J gene lost 5 bases, with 12 bases spanning the gap. CDR3: CASHYTKTGELFF. The DNA for the CDR3 is TGTGCCAGCCATTACACCAAAACCGGGGAGCTGTTTTTT.

This clone has just a few counts. The same CDR3 can be traced to other DNA sequences in this sample. This sequence joins TRBV2 and TRBJ1-5; D call uncertain. Germline V gene sequence: CDR1 SNHLY, CDR2 FYNNEI. The CDR3 has 12 amino acids. V dropped 8 bases and J dropped 0 bases, with 5 bases sitting between them. The CDR3 region has the DNA TGTGCCAGCTCGTATAGCAATCAGCCCCAGCATTTT. This gives the protein CASSYSNQPQHF.